Described below is a single T cell receptor (beta chain) sequence and its context. Its antigen is as yet unknown. This specimen belongs to a study of cytomegalovirus exposure and HLA in healthy donors. Whole-study results and caveats: There were several of the most significant clusters that appeared linked to common viral pathogens in a later analysis. TCR beta V- and J-gene trimming was later associated with a missense DCLRE1C variant. In a later analysis, HLA-associated TCR beta chains were more clonally expanded than equally common others.

This CDR3 spans 16 amino acids. Looked up from germline, CDR1 is MNHEY and CDR2 is SMNVEV (reference sequence). The V and J ends lost 4 bases and 0 bases, in that order; junction bases with no gene match: 2. The study ran its PCR with 60 Vbeta and 13 Jbeta primers. Original methodology: An analysis performed later counted 70 million to 90 million unique TCR beta chains (roughly 10 million of them shared). Method: immunoSEQ multiplex PCR; TCRdb's copy keeps in-frame clones and lacks some. Clone size and V and J calls were adopted from that table, with D and trimming inferred from the DNA. The profile shows 150,000 to 200,000 clones, around 85% of them singletons.

The receptor was isolated from a human donor in good health. Sequencing input: PBMCs. This rearrangement joins TRBV27 to TRBJ2-3; TRBD2 matches 12 bases. The CDR3 spells CASSSLAGGSTDTQYF. The CDR3 region has the DNA TGTGCCAGCAGTTCACTAGCGGGGGGTAGCACAGATACGCAGTATTTT.